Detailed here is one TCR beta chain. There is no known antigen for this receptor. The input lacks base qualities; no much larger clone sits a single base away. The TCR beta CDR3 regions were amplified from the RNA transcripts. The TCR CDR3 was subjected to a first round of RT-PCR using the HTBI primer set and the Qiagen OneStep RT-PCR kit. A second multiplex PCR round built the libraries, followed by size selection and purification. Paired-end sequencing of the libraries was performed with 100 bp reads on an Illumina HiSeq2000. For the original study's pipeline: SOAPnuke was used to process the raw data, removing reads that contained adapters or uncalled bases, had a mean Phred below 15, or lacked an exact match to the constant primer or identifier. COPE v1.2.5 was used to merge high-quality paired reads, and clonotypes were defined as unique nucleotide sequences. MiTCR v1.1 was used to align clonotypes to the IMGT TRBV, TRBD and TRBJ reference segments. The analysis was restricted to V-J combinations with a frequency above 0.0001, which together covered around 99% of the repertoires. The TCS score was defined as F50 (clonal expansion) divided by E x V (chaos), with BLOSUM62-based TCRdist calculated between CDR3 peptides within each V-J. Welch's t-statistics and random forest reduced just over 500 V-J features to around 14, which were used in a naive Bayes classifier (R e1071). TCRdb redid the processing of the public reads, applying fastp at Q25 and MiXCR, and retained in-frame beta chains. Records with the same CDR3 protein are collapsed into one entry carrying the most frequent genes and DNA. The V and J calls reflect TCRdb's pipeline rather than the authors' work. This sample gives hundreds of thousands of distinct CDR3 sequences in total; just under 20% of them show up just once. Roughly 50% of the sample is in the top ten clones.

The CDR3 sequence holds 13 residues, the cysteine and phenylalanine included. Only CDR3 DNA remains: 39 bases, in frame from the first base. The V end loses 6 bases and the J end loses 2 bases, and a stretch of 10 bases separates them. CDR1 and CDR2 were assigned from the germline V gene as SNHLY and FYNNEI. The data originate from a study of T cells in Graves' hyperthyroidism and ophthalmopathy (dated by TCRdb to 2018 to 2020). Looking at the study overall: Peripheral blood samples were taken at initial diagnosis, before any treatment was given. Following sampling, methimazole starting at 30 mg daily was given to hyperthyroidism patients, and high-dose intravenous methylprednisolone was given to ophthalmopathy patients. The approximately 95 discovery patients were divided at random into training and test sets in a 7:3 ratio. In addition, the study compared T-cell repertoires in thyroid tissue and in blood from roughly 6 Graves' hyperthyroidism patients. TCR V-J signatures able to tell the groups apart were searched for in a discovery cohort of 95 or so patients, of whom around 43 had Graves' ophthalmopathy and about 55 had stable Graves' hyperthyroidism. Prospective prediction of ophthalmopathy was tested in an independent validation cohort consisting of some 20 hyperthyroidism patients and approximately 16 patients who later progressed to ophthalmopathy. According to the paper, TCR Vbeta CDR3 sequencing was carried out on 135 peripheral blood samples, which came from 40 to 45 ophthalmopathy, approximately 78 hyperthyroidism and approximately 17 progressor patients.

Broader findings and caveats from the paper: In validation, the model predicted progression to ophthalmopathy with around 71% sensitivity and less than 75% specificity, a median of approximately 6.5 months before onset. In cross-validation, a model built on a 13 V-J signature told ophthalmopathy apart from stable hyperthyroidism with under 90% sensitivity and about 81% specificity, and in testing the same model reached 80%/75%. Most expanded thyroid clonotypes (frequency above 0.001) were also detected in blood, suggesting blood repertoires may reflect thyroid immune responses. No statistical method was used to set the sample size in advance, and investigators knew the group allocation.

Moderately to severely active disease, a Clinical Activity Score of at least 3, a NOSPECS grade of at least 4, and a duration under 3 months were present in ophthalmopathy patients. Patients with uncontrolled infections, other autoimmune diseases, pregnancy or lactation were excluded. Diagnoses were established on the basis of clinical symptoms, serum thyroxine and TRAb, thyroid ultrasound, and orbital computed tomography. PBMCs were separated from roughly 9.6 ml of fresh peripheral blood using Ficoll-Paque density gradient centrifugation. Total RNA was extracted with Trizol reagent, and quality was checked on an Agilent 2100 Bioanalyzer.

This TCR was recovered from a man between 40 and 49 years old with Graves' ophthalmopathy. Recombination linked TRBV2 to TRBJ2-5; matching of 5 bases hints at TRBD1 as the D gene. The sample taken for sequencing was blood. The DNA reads TGTGCCAGCAGGGATGACAGTCAAGAGACCCAGTACTTC. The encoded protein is CASRDDSQETQYF.